The TCR beta chain described here comes from a study of blood T cell repertoires in COVID-19 (dated by TCRdb to about 2020). For the study in its entirety: The collaborator samples originated in the United States, Italy and Spain and spanned the acute and convalescent phases of COVID-19. A de-identified subject ID, COVID-19 status, age in years and sex were almost always included in the sample metadata. The samples were drawn from two sources: the first 160 participants of the ongoing ImmuneRACE study, and 1,000 to 1,500 subjects contributed by 6 global collaborators. Where available, HLA class I and class II types were taken from metadata supplied by the sample provider and were not determined by assay-based typing. Subjects who had been exposed to COVID-19, were actively infected with it, or had recovered from it provided the deeply sampled blood TCRbeta repertoires that made up the dataset. The prospective study material was composed of cDNA or gDNA derived from T cells, B-cell-depleted T cells, or PBMCs. A freely available public database, intended as a resource for researchers studying the immune response to SARS-CoV-2, is where the repertoires were released.

In the prospective study, participants were about 18 to 100 years old, resided in about two dozen geographic areas of the United States, and were enrolled through a virtual design. In the prospective study, participants were assigned to cohorts based on the clinical history participants reported in a screening survey and a study questionnaire. For ImmuneRACE Cohort 3, a participant was defined as recovered based on two consecutive negative NP/OP PCR tests, clearance by a healthcare professional, or resolution of symptoms. In the prospective study, whole blood, serum and a nasopharyngeal or oropharyngeal swab were collected from each participant by mobile phlebotomists. Over a roughly 2-month period, participants in the prospective study had the option of providing additional blood draws and questionnaires. Prospective study blood samples were shipped either frozen or at room temperature before DNA extraction.

About this clone itself: Its antigen remains undetermined. Within one base of it there is no much larger clone, and no base qualities were kept.

Sequences ENHRY (CDR1) and SYGVKD (CDR2) are obtained from the germline V gene. The CDR3, cysteine through phenylalanine, is 13 amino acids long. The entry retains the CDR3 DNA only, 39 bases that are in frame from base 1. V is reduced by 7 bases and J by 4 bases, leaving a spacing of 14 bases between them. TCRbeta CDR3 regions were amplified from genomic DNA using the immunoSEQ Assay, a bias-controlled multiplex PCR. The authors' pipeline ran thus. Nucleated cell counts per sample were estimated from amplification of reference gene primers within the assay. To quantify the absolute abundance of each unique TCRbeta CDR3 rearrangement, sequence reads were collapsed and filtered. For each sample, productive Simpson clonality was calculated as the square root of Simpson's diversity index over productive rearrangements. TCRdb's version of the immuneACCESS table is confined to in-frame rearrangements and falls short of the full clone set. An unresolved V gene accounts for under half of the shortfall where checked; the remainder is of unknown origin. V and J calls and clone size are as listed in that table; D and trimming were resolved from the DNA. For this sample the table gives approximately 440,000 clones, of which roughly 91% were detected only once. In total, the top ten clones hold under 0.7% of the sample.

Here is what the overall study found, with its caveats: The quantity of clinical and demographic metadata differed by source and by participant and was supplied without curation.

Sequenced sample: PBMCs or T cells enriched from blood (not recorded which). The chain employs TRBV10-3 and TRBJ2-7, and possibly TRBD1, on 5 matching bases. The sequence derives from a man younger than 30 who had recovered from COVID-19. The CDR3 protein is CAITDNSQYEQYF. The sequence in DNA is TGTGCCATCACGGACAACAGCCAATACGAGCAGTACTTC.